Listed here are 7 T cell receptor beta chains from one sample, sequenced in a study of blood T cell repertoires in COVID-19. This table comes from immunoSEQ multiplex PCR, and its TCRdb copy is limited to in-frame clones, with some not included. Of over 100,000 clones in the sample, roughly 83% were seen once. The source material was peripheral blood. All receptors come from a woman in her 70s with acute or convalescent COVID-19.

This clone appeared a single time. The chain couples TRBV7-9 to TRBJ2-5; 8 nucleotides align to TRBD2. The CDR3 is 15 residues long. Germline assignment: CDR1 SEHNR and CDR2 FQNEAQ (reference sequence). V lost 6 bases to trimming and J lost 4 bases; unmatched junction nucleotides: 10. CDR3 sequence reads: CASSYSGREGETQYF. The CDR3 bases are TGTGCCAGCAGTTACAGCGGGAGAGAAGGAGAGACCCAGTACTTC.

The chain carries TRBV7-6 and TRBJ1-1; 8 nucleotides match TRBD1. Germline CDR1 and CDR2: SGHVS and FNYEAQ. The CDR3 is made up of 15 amino acids. V was pared by 2 bases and J by 0 bases, with 2 bases of the junction left unmatched. Here the CDR3 DNA reads TGTGCCAGCAGCTTATGGACAGGGATGAACACTGAAGCTTTCTTT. Translation gives CASSLWTGMNTEAFF.

The chain carries TRBV10-3 and TRBJ1-2, with 7 nucleotides matching TRBD1. This CDR3 has 14 residues. From germline, CDR1 is ENHRY and CDR2 SYGVKD. Trimming removed 6 bases from V and 0 bases from J; junction bases left unmatched: 4. CDR3 bases: TGTGCCATCAGGCAGGGGGGTGCTAACTATGGCTACACCTTC. Its protein product is CAIRQGGANYGYTF.

CDR3 loop: CASSRPTGSPGNTIYF. The DNA for the CDR3 is TGTGCCAGCAGCCGCCCCACAGGGTCGCCGGGAAACACCATATATTTT. V gene TRBV3-1 (or the pseudogene TRBV3-2) combines with J gene TRBJ1-3; D may be TRBD1 (6 bases). CDR3 length equals 16 residues. With 4 bases removed from V and 4 bases from J, the gap between germline ends came to 17 bases. Germline CDR1 reads LGHDT; CDR2 reads YNNKEL (reference sequence).

This clone was seen a single time. The rearrangement joins TRBV29-1 to TRBJ1-1; maybe TRBD1 (6 bases). V gave up 6 bases and J gave up 1 base, with 12 bases separating them. Per germline, CDR1 SQVTM and CDR2 ANQGSEA. The CDR3 runs 13 residues. The CDR3 nucleotides read TGCAGCGTCTACAGGGTCCAGAACACTGAAGCTTTCTTT. It translates to CSVYRVQNTEAFF.

The rearrangement joins TRBV7-7 to TRBJ2-1; no clear D gene. Per germline, CDR1 SSHAT and CDR2 FNYEAQ (reference sequence). Trimming removed 5 bases from V and 0 bases from J, with 5 bases in between. The CDR3 is made up of 13 amino acids. This CDR3 is CASSLSSYNEQFF. In DNA, the CDR3 is TGTGCCAGCAGCCTGAGCTCCTACAATGAGCAGTTCTTC.

The chain combines TRBV2 with TRBJ2-2; 13 bases map to TRBD2. CDR3 length equals 17 residues. Germline values: CDR1 SNHLY, CDR2 FYNNEI. J was trimmed by 4 bases and V by 9 bases; bases with no gene match: 11. CDR3 loop: CASGGLAGLLSTGELFF. The CDR3, as DNA: TGTGCCAGTGGGGGACTAGCGGGGCTTTTAAGCACCGGGGAGCTGTTTTTT.